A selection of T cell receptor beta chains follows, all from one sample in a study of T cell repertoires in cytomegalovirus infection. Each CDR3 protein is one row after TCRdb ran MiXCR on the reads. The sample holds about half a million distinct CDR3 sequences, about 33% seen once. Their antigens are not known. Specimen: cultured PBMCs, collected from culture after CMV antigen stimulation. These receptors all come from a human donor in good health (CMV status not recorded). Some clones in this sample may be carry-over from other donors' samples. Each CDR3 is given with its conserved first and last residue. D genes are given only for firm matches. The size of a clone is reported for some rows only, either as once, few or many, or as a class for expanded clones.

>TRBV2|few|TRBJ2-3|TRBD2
CASRGLAGVPTQYF
TGTGCCAGCAGAGGACTAGCGGGAGTACCTACGCAGTATTTT
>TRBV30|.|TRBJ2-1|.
CACYGHQLSSYNEQFF
TGTGCCTGCTACGGACACCAATTGAGCTCCTACAATGAGCAGTTCTTC
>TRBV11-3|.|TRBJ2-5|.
CASSAGGVSQTQYF
TGTGCCAGCAGCGCAGGGGGGGTTTCCCAGACCCAGTACTTC
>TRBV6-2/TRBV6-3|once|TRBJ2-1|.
CASSYPPRGHYNEQFF
TGTGCCAGCAGTTACCCGCCCCGGGGTCACTACAATGAGCAGTTCTTC
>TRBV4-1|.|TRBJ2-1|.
CASSLSSGARSSYNEQFF
TGCGCCAGCAGCCTCTCGTCAGGCGCAAGGAGCTCCTACAATGAGCAGTTCTTC
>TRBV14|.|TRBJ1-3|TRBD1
CASSQVQGTSGNTIYF
TGTGCCAGCAGCCAAGTACAGGGGACCTCTGGAAACACCATATATTTT
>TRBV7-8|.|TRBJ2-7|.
CASSLGGEFGEQYF
TGTGCCAGCAGCTTGGGGGGCGAATTTGGCGAGCAGTACTTC
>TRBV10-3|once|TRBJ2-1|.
CAISDGTLTLFF
TGTGCCATCAGTGATGGGACGCTTACGTTGTTCTTC
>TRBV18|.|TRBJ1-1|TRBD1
CASSPQDRGTEAFF
TGTGCCAGCTCACCTCAGGACAGGGGCACTGAAGCTTTCTTT
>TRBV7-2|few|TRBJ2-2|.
CASSLGQTYTGELFF
TGTGCCAGCAGCTTAGGGCAGACATACACCGGGGAGCTGTTTTTT
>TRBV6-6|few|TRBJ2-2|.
CASSYPGVGFRTRDTGELFF
TGTGCCAGCAGTTACCCTGGAGTGGGGTTCCGAACTAGAGACACCGGGGAGCTGTTTTTT
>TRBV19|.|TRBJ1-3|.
CASNTGRSGNTIYF
TGTGCCAGTAACACAGGGCGCTCTGGAAACACCATATATTTT
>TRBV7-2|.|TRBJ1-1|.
CASSLRGGRGGTEAFF
TGTGCCAGCAGCTTACGGGGTGGCAGGGGAGGCACTGAAGCTTTCTTT
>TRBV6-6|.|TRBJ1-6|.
CASSYGFNSPLHF
TGTGCCAGCAGTTATGGTTTCAATTCACCCCTCCACTTT
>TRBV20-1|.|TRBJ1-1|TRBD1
CSAPTGVGNTEAFF
TGCAGTGCGCCGACAGGGGTAGGAAACACTGAAGCTTTCTTT
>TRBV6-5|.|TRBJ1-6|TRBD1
CASSTTGGDPPLHF
TGTGCCAGCAGCACGACAGGGGGCGATCCACCCCTCCACTTT
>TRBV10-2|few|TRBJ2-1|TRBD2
CASSDGLAGGWVDEQFF
TGCGCCAGCAGTGACGGGCTAGCGGGAGGTTGGGTCGATGAGCAGTTCTTC
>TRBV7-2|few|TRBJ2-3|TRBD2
CASSSTGGLAANTDTQYF
TGTGCCAGCAGCTCAACTGGCGGACTAGCGGCAAACACAGATACGCAGTATTTT
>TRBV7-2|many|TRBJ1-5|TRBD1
CASSLVTGVNQPQHF
TGTGCCAGCAGCTTAGTTACAGGGGTTAATCAGCCCCAGCATTTT
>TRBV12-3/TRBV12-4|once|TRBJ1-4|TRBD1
CASSFARDRGEKLFF
TGTGCCAGCAGTTTTGCACGGGACAGGGGTGAAAAACTGTTTTTT
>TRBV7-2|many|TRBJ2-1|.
CASRQDGPKFF
TGTGCCAGCAGACAGGACGGCCCAAAGTTCTTC
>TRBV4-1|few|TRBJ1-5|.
CASSQDIGGSNQPQHF
TGCGCCAGCAGCCAAGACATAGGGGGGAGCAATCAGCCCCAGCATTTT
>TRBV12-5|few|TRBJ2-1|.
CASGLVLPGDTAREQFF
TGTGCTAGTGGTTTGGTCCTTCCCGGGGACACTGCTCGGGAGCAGTTCTTC
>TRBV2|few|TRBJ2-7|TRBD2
CASSVSSGTYEQYF
TGTGCCAGCAGTGTGTCTAGCGGGACGTACGAGCAGTACTTC
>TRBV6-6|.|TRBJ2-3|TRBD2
CASSYPRAGADTQYF
TGTGCCAGCAGTTACCCACGGGCGGGGGCAGATACGCAGTATTTT
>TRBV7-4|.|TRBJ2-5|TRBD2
CASSRLAAQETQYF
TGTGCCAGCAGCCGACTAGCGGCACAAGAGACCCAGTACTTC
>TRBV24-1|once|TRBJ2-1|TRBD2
CATGLAGVGEQFF
TGTGCCACCGGACTAGCGGGAGTTGGTGAGCAGTTCTTC
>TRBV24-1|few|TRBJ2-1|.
CATRPNRVEGDNEQFF
TGTGCCACCAGACCCAATCGGGTGGAGGGGGACAATGAGCAGTTCTTC
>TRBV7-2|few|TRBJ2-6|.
CASSPWQTSGANVLTF
TGTGCCAGCAGCCCTTGGCAAACCTCTGGGGCCAACGTCCTGACTTTC
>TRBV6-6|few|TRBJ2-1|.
CASLLSRSRYNEQFF
TGTGCCAGCCTCTTAAGTCGGTCCCGGTACAATGAGCAGTTCTTC
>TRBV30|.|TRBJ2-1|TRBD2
CAWQRTSGRLNEQFF
TGTGCCTGGCAACGGACTAGCGGGAGATTGAATGAGCAGTTCTTC
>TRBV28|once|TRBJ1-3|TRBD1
CASSPRSGQGGNTIYF
TGTGCCAGCAGTCCTCGATCGGGACAGGGAGGAAACACCATATATTTT
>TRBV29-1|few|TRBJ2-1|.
CSVGVTDNEQFF
TGCAGCGTTGGGGTCACAGACAATGAGCAGTTCTTC
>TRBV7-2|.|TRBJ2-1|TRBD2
CASSLATSGTVEQFF
TGTGCCAGCAGCTTAGCGACTAGCGGGACCGTTGAGCAGTTCTTC
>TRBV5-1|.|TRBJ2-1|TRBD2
CASSLGTSGRAYNEQFF
TGCGCCAGCAGCTTAGGGACTAGCGGGAGGGCCTACAATGAGCAGTTCTTC
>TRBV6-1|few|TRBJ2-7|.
CASSEGGSQTYEQYF
TGTGCCAGCAGTGAAGGAGGTTCCCAGACCTACGAGCAGTACTTC
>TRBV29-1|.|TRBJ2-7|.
CSVGEGSYEQYF
TGCAGCGTTGGTGAGGGATCCTACGAGCAGTACTTC
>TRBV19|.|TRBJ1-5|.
CASSINVYSNQPQHF
TGTGCCAGTAGTATCAACGTCTATAGCAATCAGCCCCAGCATTTT
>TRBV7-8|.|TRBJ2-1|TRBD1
CASSLRTGDEQFF
TGTGCCAGCAGCCTTCGGACAGGCGATGAGCAGTTCTTC
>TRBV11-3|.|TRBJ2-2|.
CASSPHRLAGIAAGELFF
TGTGCCAGCAGCCCTCACCGTCTAGCTGGTATTGCCGCCGGGGAGCTGTTTTTT
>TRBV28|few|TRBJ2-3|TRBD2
CASSPRTSGRLTDTQYF
TGTGCCAGCAGTCCCCGGACTAGCGGGAGACTCACAGATACGCAGTATTTT
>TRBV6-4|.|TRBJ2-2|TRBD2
CASSHEPGLAGASTGELFF
TGTGCCAGCAGTCATGAGCCGGGACTAGCGGGAGCATCCACCGGGGAGCTGTTTTTT
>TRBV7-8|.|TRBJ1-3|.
CASSSRLASGNTIYF
TGTGCCAGCAGCTCCCGGTTAGCCTCTGGAAACACCATATATTTT
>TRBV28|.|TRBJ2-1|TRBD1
CASSLFPGTGDNEQFF
TGTGCCAGCAGTTTATTCCCCGGGACAGGGGACAATGAGCAGTTCTTC
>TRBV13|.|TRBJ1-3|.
CASSFSANTIYF
TGTGCCAGCAGCTTTTCGGCAAACACCATATATTTT
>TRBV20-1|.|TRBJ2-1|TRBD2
CSASGTSGYNEQFF
TGCAGTGCTTCCGGGACTAGCGGCTACAATGAGCAGTTCTTC
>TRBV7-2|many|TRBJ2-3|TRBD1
CASSLWKGASLGEVTDTQYF
TGTGCCAGCAGCTTATGGAAGGGGGCTAGCCTCGGCGAGGTCACAGATACGCAGTATTTT
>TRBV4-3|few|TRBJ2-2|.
CASSLARTSNTGELFF
TGCGCCAGCAGCCTAGCTCGGACTTCGAACACCGGGGAGCTGTTTTTT
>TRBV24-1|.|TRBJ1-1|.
CATSDFGGTEAFF
TGTGCCACCAGCGATTTCGGGGGGACTGAAGCTTTCTTT
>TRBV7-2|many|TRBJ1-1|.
CASSQTRNTEAFF
TGTGCCAGCAGCCAAACAAGGAACACTGAAGCTTTCTTT
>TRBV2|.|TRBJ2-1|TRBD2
CATPRLAGVNEQFF
TGTGCCACCCCCAGGCTAGCGGGAGTAAATGAGCAGTTCTTC
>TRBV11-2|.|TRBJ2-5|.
CASSGRGTGIQYF
TGTGCCAGCAGCGGCCGGGGAACGGGAATCCAGTACTTC
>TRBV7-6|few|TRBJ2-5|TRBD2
CASSSGTSGRAGETQYF
TGTGCCAGCAGCTCCGGGACTAGCGGGAGGGCTGGAGAGACCCAGTACTTC
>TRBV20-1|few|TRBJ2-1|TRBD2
CSARDASGSGDNEQFF
TGCAGTGCTAGAGATGCTAGCGGGAGTGGAGACAATGAGCAGTTCTTC
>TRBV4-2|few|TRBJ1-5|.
CASSQEGASGQPQHF
TGTGCCAGCAGCCAAGAAGGAGCCTCCGGCCAGCCCCAGCATTTT
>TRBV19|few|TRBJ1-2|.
CASSIVWGPNYGYTF
TGTGCCAGTAGTATAGTTTGGGGGCCCAACTATGGCTACACCTTC
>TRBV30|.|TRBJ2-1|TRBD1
CAWSVPDLQGDEQFF
TGTGCCTGGAGTGTCCCGGACCTACAGGGGGATGAGCAGTTCTTC
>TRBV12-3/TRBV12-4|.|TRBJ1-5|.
CASTAEGRRGQPQHF
TGTGCCAGCACTGCTGAGGGACGACGTGGACAGCCCCAGCATTTT